The 15 T cell receptor beta chains presented below share a single source sample, sequenced in a study of CD8+ T cells in alopecia areata. In each case, RNA was isolated and then reverse transcribed into cDNA as the sequencing template. The assay was immunoSEQ multiplex PCR, and TCRdb's table has in-frame clones only and misses some. This table has approximately 140,000 clones, 87% appearing once. Sample: CD8+ T cells sorted from blood, taken at week 0. These receptors were collected from a human donor with alopecia areata.

The rearrangement links TRBV6-1 to TRBJ2-2; unclear D gene. V shed 0 bases and J shed 6 bases, with 2 bases lying between them. Looked up from germline, CDR1 is MNHNS and CDR2 is SASEGT. This CDR3 is 12 amino acids long. In nucleotides, the CDR3 is TGTGCCAGCAGTGAAGCTCCCGGGGAGCTGTTTTTT. It yields the protein CASSEAPGELFF.

The chain has TRBV7-9 and TRBJ2-3; D gene ambiguous. V was clipped by 0 bases and J by 15 bases, with 13 bases between them. The germline CDR1 and CDR2 sequences are SEHNR and FQNEAQ (reference sequence). This CDR3 has 12 residues. The CDR3, as DNA: TGTGCCAGCAGCTTAGCCTACCCCGGGCAATATTTT. Translating it yields CASSLAYPGQYF. The variable domain in full, with the rest retrieved from reference TRBV7-9 and TRBJ2-3, is DTGVSQNPRHKITKRGQNVTFRCDPISEHNRLYWYRQTLGQGPEFLTYFQNEAQLEKSRLLSDRFSAERPKGSFSTLEIQRTEQGDSAMYLCASSLAYPGQYFGPGTRLTVL.

The CDR3 nucleotides read TGCACCAAAAAAAGGACCGGGGAGCTGTTTTTT. It translates to CTKKRTGELFF. V and J are TRBV1 and TRBJ2-2. TRBV1 is an annotated pseudogene. This CDR3 has 11 residues.

The chain combines TRBV11-2 with TRBJ2-5; the match to TRBD2 covers 7 bases. The J segment lost 0 bases and the V segment lost 5 bases, leaving 6 bases of the junction unmatched. The CDR3 contains 15 residues. CDR1 is SGHAT and CDR2 is FQNNGV in the germline V gene. CDR3 sequence: CASSVEGGDQETQYF. The CDR3, as DNA: TGTGCCAGCAGCGTCGAGGGAGGGGACCAAGAGACCCAGTACTTC.

Here the CDR3 reads CASRGTSAGREQFF. The DNA for the CDR3 is TGTGCCAGCAGGGGGACTAGCGCAGGGAGGGAGCAGTTCTTC. The chain joins TRBV2 to TRBJ2-1; 10 bases align to TRBD2. This CDR3 region has 14 residues. Germline V CDR1 and CDR2: SNHLY, FYNNEI. Trimming cost V 6 bases and J 10 bases; bases outside gene matches: 9.

The V call is TRBV4-1, the J call TRBJ1-1, with D possibly matching TRBD1 (5 bases). The length of the CDR3 is 14 residues. From germline, CDR1 is MGHRA and CDR2 YSYEKL. V dropped 0 bases and J dropped 5 bases, with 10 bases sitting between them. Written as DNA, the CDR3 is TGCGCCAGCAGCCAAGATCGGGCAGGGACTGAAGCTTTCTTT. This gives the protein CASSQDRAGTEAFF.

CDR3 loop: CASSLSSGDSYNEQFF. CDR3 coding DNA: TGTGCCAGCAGTTTGAGTTCGGGGGACTCCTACAATGAGCAGTTCTTC. The genes are TRBV27 and TRBJ2-1; the D gene is possibly TRBD2 (6 bases). Germline V gene data show CDR1 as MNHEY and CDR2 as SMNVEV (reference sequence). This CDR3 region has 16 residues. The V end was cut by 3 bases, the J end by 0 bases, with 12 bases between.

The rearrangement links TRBV5-1 to TRBJ2-7, with 11 bases that match TRBD2. The germline gives CDR1 SGHRS, CDR2 YFSETQ. V lost 5 bases, J lost 3 bases, and 7 bases stayed unmatched. CDR3 length: 15 amino acids. CDR3 in amino acids: CASRAGLAESYEQYF. The CDR3, as DNA: TGCGCCAGCAGGGCGGGACTAGCGGAGAGCTACGAGCAGTACTTC.

The V gene is TRBV27, the J gene TRBJ2-1; TRBD2 matches 11 bases. The CDR3 is 15 amino acids. The V and J ends lost 6 bases and 7 bases, in that order; junction bases with no gene match: 8. CDR1 and CDR2 (germline): MNHEY, SMNVEV (reference sequence). CDR3 nucleotide sequence: TGTGCCAGCAGGGGGGGTAGCGGGAGGGTTAATGAGCAGTTCTTC. This translates into CASRGGSGRVNEQFF.

The chain joins TRBV27 to TRBJ2-7; TRBD1 matches at 8 bases. With 5 bases clipped from V and 3 bases from J, the junction kept 6 bases outside the gene matches. CDR1 MNHEY and CDR2 SMNVEV come from the germline V gene (reference sequence). This CDR3 spans 14 amino acids. The CDR3 here is CASSRTGTLYEQYF. The CDR3 nucleotides are TGTGCCAGCAGTAGGACAGGGACGCTCTACGAGCAGTACTTC.

This chain's CDR3 is CAIGRLNTEAFF. CDR3 nucleotides: TGTGCAATCGGACGGTTGAACACTGAAGCTTTCTTT. This sequence joins TRBV10-3 and TRBJ1-1; D gene ambiguous. The CDR3 is made up of 12 amino acids. Germline loops: CDR1 ENHRY, CDR2 SYGVKD.

The J gene is TRBJ2-7, the V gene TRBV6-1; D is unresolved. Between the trimmed V and J ends, which lost 1 base and 2 bases, there was a span of 6 bases. The CDR3 runs 13 residues. The germline CDR1 and CDR2 sequences are MNHNS and SASEGT. The CDR3 DNA follows: TGTGCCAGCAGTGAAGACGGAACCTACGAGCAGTACTTC. Protein sequence: CASSEDGTYEQYF.

The chain combines TRBV29-1 with TRBJ2-3, with 10 bases identical to TRBD2. Trimming at V came to 1 base and at J to 2 bases, leaving 6 bases not matched to a gene. The CDR3 has 16 residues. Germline V gene data show CDR1 as SQVTM and CDR2 as ANQGSEA. CDR3 sequence (DNA): TGCAGCGTTGAAGGAAGTAGCGGGGGGTACACAGATACGCAGTATTTT. Translated, it gives CSVEGSSGGYTDTQYF.

The V and J genes are TRBV29-1 and TRBJ2-1; TRBD2 matches at 8 bases. From germline, CDR1 is SQVTM and CDR2 ANQGSEA. V shed 0 bases, J shed 5 bases, and the junction held 6 bases outside the gene matches. The CDR3 has 15 amino acids. In DNA form, the CDR3 reads TGCAGCGTTGAAGAAGGTACTAGCGGTAACAATGAGCAGTTCTTC. It specifies CSVEEGTSGNNEQFF.

The genes are TRBV29-1 and TRBJ1-1; D uncertain. CDR1 is SQVTM and CDR2 is ANQGSEA in the germline V gene. The CDR3 loop spans 15 amino acids. V lost 4 bases, J lost 6 bases, and 21 bases lay in between. The CDR3: CSVAISSQVQSEAFF. The CDR3, as DNA: TGCAGCGTTGCGATTAGTAGCCAGGTACAGTCTGAAGCTTTCTTT.